The present TCR beta chain was sequenced within a study of shared clonotypes between healthy human individuals. For sorted subsets, 150 to 200 ng DNA per replicate equaled around 30,000 T cell genomes. As originally analysed: Filtering differed since immunoSEQ provided only junctions, with no quality scores. Generated by immunoSEQ multiplex PCR, the TCRdb table keeps only in-frame clones and is missing some. V and J calls and clone size are as listed in that table; D and trimming were resolved from the DNA. The sample holds under 2.5 million clones; approximately 90% are singletons and the top ten take about 0.36%. The receptor was isolated from a man aged 18 to 29 in good health. Some clones in this sample may be carry-over from other donors' samples. The specimen sequenced was naive CD4+ T cells from PBMCs. Subset denoted: CD45RA+ positively selected.

CDR3 DNA: TGTGCAAGTCGCTTAGGAAAAACGGACAGGGGTGGTGATCAGCCCCAGCATTTT. This sequence encodes CASRLGKTDRGGDQPQHF. The rearrangement joins TRBV12-2 to TRBJ1-5; the D call in the table, TRBD1, was not verified against the DNA. TRBV12-2 is listed as a pseudogene. The CDR3 covers 18 residues.